This TCR beta chain was captured in a study of CXCR3-negative and CXCR3-positive naive CD8 T cells. For the study at large: There were roughly 140 million TRB reads altogether, and each library had about 1.5 +/- 0.3 million of them. The study's findings and limits: It was found that naive subsets had comparable surface CD5, and TCR strength was inferred from TRB CDR3 properties.

CDR3 length: 16 residues. The V gene's germline CDR1 is SGHTA and CDR2 FQGTGA. On this clonotype itself: Antigen specificity is unknown.

Libraries of TRB cDNA were made by 5' RACE and carried UMIs. Using the 5' RACE reads, TCRdb records one entry per CDR3 protein without DNA. This table lists about 56,000 distinct CDR3 sequences. The rearrangement joins TRBV7-3 to TRBJ2-3; TCRdb proposes TRBD1, but this gene call is untestable without DNA. The source material was memory CD8+ T cells from blood. The receptor was derived from a human donor in good health. Some clones in this sample may be carry-over from other donors' samples. This CDR3 is CASSLSRQGAPDTQYF.